This T cell receptor beta chain came from a study of glioma-infiltrating T cells after dendritic cell vaccination. The germline V and J ends were trimmed by 2 bases and 2 bases, with 7 bases remaining between them. Germline V lookup: CDR1 WSHSY, CDR2 SAAADI. This CDR3 is 14 amino acids long. Time point of the sample: after dendritic cell vaccination, including at tumor progression/relapse. Fresh-frozen tumor tissue and more than two years of survival data were available for all. The protocol was immunoSEQ multiplex PCR, while the TCRdb copy is restricted to in-frame clones and leaves out a portion. The table shows just under 100,000 clones, with approximately 80% occurring only once.

This chain uses TRBV10-2 with TRBJ1-3; a possible D gene is TRBD1 (5 bases). The sequence was collected from a human donor with glioblastoma. The sequencing used blood, collected after dendritic cell vaccination. CDR3 loop: CASSEPGAGNTIYF. The CDR3 DNA reads TGCGCCAGCAGTGAGCCGGGGGCTGGAAACACCATATATTTT.